One and the same sample provided the 6 T cell receptor beta chains below, sequenced in a study of shared clonotypes between healthy human individuals. Measured with immunoSEQ multiplex PCR; TCRdb has only the in-frame clones, and not every one. The sample shows 2,100,000 or so clones, nearly 97% of them seen only once. Sequenced input: naive CD4+ T cells sorted from blood. Subset given: CD45RA+ positively selected. The receptors stem from a man aged 18 to 29 in good health.

V and J are TRBV1 and TRBJ2-7; the table's D call of TRBD2 was not tested on the DNA. TRBV1 is given as a pseudogene. This CDR3 has 20 residues. Here the CDR3 DNA reads TGCACCAGCAGCCAAGAGGGACTAGCGGGAGGGCCCTCATTATCCTACGAGCAGTACTTC. Encoded protein: CTSSQEGLAGGPSLSYEQYF.

Concerning this clone: Additional DNA sequences in this sample encode the identical CDR3. The chain has TRBV27 and TRBJ1-5; TRBD1 matches 7 bases. The J segment lost 1 base and the V segment lost 6 bases, leaving 3 bases of the junction unmatched. From germline, CDR1 is MNHEY and CDR2 SMNVEV (reference sequence). The CDR3 runs 14 residues. The CDR3 DNA follows: TGTGCCAGCAGGCGACAGGGAAGCAATCAGCCCCAGCATTTT. Translated: CASRRQGSNQPQHF.

This clone occurred a few times. Other DNA sequences in the same sample also yield this CDR3. The V call is TRBV5-1, the J call TRBJ1-3, with no clear D. Deletions cut 1 base from V and 0 bases from J, with 8 bases between. This CDR3 is built from 15 residues. Looked up from germline, CDR1 is SGHRS and CDR2 is YFSETQ. This CDR3 reads CASSLSGSSGNTIYF. DNA of the CDR3: TGCGCCAGCAGCTTGTCCGGGAGCTCTGGAAACACCATATATTTT.

This clone was seen once. The CDR3 sequence: CASSPGQQINSPLHF. Here the CDR3 DNA reads TGTGCCAGCTCACCAGGGCAGCAGATCAATTCACCCCTCCACTTT. The chain employs TRBV18 and TRBJ1-6; D not resolved. With 2 bases removed from V and 7 bases from J, the gap between germline ends came to 12 bases. CDR3 size: 15 residues. Germline V gene lookup returns CDR1 KGHSH and CDR2 LQKENI.

This clone was counted a single time. The rearrangement uses TRBV6-6 and TRBJ1-1; 10 bases agree with TRBD1. This CDR3 contains 14 residues. Germline V gene data show CDR1 as MNHNY and CDR2 as SVGAGI (reference sequence). With 10 bases clipped from V and 6 bases from J, the junction kept 11 bases outside the gene matches. CDR3 DNA: TGTGCCACTACTCGGGACAGGGGAGGCGCTGAAGCTTTCTTT. Its translation: CATTRDRGGAEAFF.

The chain combines TRBV6-1 with TRBJ2-7, with D unclear. Germline lookup yields CDR1 MNHNS and CDR2 SASEGT. This CDR3 region has 8 residues. Deletions cut 9 bases from V and 5 bases from J, with 2 bases between. Here the CDR3 DNA reads TGTGCCAGGGACGAGCAGTACTTC. It translates to CARDEQYF.